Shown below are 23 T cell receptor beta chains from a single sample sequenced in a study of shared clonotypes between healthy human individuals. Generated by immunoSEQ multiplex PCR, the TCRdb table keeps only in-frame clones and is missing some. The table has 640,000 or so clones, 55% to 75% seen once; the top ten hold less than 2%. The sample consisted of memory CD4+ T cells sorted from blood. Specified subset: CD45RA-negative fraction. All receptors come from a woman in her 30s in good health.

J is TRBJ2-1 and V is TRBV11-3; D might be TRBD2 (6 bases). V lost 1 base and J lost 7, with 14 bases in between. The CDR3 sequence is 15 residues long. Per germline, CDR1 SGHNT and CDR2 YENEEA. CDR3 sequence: CASSLAAGMGNEQFF. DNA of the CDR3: TGTGCCAGCAGCTTAGCTGCGGGAATGGGTAATGAGCAGTTCTTC.

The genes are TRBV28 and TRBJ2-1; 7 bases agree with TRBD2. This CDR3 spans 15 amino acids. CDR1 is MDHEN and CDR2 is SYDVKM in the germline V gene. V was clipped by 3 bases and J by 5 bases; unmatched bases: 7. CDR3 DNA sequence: TGTGCCAGCAGTTTCGGTACTAGCGCAAACAATGAGCAGTTCTTC. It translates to CASSFGTSANNEQFF.

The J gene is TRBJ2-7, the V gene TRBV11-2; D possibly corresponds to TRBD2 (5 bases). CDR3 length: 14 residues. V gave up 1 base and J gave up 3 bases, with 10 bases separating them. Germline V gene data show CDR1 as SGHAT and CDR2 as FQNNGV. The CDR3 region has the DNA TGTGCCAGCAGCTTAGGACCGGGAATCTACGAGCAGTACTTC. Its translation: CASSLGPGIYEQYF.

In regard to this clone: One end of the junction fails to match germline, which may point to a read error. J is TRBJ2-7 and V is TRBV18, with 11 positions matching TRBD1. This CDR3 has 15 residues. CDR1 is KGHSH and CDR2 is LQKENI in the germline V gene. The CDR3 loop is CASSTPGQGAYEQYF. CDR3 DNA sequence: TGTGCCAGCTCAACACCGGGACAGGGGGCCTACGAGCAGTACTTC.

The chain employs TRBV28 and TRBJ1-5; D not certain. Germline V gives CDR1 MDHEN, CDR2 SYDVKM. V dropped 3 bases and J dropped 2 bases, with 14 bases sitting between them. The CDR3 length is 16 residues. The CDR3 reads CASSFGVLGGNQPQHF. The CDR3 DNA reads TGTGCCAGCAGTTTCGGGGTGTTAGGAGGCAATCAGCCCCAGCATTTT.

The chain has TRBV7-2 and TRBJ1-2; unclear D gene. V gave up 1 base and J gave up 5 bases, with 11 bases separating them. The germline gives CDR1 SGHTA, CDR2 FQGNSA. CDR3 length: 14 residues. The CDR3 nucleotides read TGTGCCAGCAGCTTAGATCGAGATCTTTATGGCTACACCTTC. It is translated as CASSLDRDLYGYTF.

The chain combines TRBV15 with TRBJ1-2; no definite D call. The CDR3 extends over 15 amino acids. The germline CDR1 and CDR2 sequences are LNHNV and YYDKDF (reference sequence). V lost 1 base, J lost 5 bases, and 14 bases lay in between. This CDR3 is CATSRVDRSYYGYTF. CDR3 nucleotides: TGTGCCACCAGCAGAGTGGACCGCTCGTATTATGGCTACACCTTC.

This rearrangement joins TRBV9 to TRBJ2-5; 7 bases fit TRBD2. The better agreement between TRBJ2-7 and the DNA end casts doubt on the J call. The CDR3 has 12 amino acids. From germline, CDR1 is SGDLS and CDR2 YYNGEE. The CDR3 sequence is CASSSGEGEQYF. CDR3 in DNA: TGTGCCAGCAGCTCGGGGGAGGGCGAGCAGTACTTC.

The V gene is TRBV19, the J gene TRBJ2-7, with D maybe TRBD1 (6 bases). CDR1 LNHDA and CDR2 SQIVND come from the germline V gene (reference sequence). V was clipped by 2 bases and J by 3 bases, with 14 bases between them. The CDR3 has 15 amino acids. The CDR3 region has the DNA TGTGCCAGTAGTATAAAACAGGGAGATCTCTACGAGCAGTACTTC. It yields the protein CASSIKQGDLYEQYF.

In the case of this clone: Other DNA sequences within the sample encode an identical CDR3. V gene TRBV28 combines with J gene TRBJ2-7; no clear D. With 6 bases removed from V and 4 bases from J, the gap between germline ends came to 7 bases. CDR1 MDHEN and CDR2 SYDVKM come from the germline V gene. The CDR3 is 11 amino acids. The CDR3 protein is CASSQFYEQYF. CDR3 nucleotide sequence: TGTGCCAGCAGCCAATTTTACGAGCAGTACTTC. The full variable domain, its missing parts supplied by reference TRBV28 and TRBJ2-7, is DVKVTQSSRYLVKRTGEKVFLECVQDMDHENMFWYRQDPGLGLRLIYFSYDVKMKEKGDIPEGYSVSREKKERFSLILESASTNQTSMYLCASSQFYEQYFGPGTRLTVT.

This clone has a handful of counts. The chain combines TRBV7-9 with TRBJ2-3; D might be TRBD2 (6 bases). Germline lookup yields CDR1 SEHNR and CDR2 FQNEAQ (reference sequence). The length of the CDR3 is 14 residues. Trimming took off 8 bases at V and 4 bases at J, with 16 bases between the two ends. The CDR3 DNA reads TGTGCCAGCGGGGCCGGGAGTTCGGCAGATACGCAGTATTTT. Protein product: CASGAGSSADTQYF.

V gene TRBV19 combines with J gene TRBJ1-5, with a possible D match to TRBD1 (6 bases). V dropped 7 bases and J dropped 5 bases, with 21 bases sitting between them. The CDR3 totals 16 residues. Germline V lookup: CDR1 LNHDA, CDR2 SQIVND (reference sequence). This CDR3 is CASNDWRGGKDQPQHF. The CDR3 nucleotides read TGTGCCAGTAACGATTGGAGGGGGGGTAAGGATCAGCCCCAGCATTTT.

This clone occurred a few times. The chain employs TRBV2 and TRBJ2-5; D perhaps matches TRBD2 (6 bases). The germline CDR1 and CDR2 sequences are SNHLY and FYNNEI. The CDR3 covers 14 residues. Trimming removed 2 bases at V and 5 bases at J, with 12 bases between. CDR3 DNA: TGTGCCAGCAGTGAACTCGGGGGAGCGGAGACCCAGTACTTC. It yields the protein CASSELGGAETQYF.

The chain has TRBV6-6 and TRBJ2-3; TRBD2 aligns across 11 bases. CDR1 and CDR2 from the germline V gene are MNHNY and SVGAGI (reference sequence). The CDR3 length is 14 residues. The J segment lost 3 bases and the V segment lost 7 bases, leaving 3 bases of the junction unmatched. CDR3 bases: TGTGCCAGCAAGAGGACTAGCGGGACAGATACGCAGTATTTT. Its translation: CASKRTSGTDTQYF.

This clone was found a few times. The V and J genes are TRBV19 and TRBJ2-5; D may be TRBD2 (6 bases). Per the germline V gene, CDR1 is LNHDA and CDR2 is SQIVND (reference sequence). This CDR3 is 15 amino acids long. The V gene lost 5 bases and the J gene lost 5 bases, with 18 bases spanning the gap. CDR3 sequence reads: CASSLGGGVGETQYF. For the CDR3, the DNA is TGTGCCAGTAGTTTGGGTGGAGGGGTCGGGGAGACCCAGTACTTC.

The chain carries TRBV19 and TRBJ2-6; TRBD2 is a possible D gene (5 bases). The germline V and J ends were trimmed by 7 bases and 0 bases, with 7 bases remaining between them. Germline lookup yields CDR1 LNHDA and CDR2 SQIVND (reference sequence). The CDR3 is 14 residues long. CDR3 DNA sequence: TGTGCCAGTAAGGGAGCCTCTGGGGCCAACGTCCTGACTTTC. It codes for CASKGASGANVLTF.

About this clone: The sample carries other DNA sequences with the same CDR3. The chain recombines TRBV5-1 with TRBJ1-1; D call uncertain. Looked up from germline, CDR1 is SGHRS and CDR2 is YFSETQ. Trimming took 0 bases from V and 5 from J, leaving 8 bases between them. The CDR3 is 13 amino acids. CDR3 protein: CASSLVPGTEAFF. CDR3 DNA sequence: TGCGCCAGCAGCTTGGTTCCGGGAACTGAAGCTTTCTTT.

CDR3 amino acids: CASSSPGTPPSYEQYF. DNA of the CDR3: TGCGCCAGCAGCTCCCCCGGGACCCCGCCATCCTACGAGCAGTACTTC. This chain links TRBV5-1 with TRBJ2-7; D is tentatively TRBD1 or TRBD2 (5 bases each). Germline assignment: CDR1 SGHRS and CDR2 YFSETQ. CDR3 length equals 16 residues. Trimming shortened V by 3 bases and J by 1 base, and 17 bases separated the two germline ends.

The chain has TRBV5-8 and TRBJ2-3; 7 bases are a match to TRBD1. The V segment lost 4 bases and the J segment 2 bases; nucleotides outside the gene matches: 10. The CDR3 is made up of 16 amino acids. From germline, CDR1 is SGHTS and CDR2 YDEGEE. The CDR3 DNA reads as TGTGCCAGCAGCGAGGGACAGCTGTTAAACACAGATACGCAGTATTTT. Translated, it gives CASSEGQLLNTDTQYF.

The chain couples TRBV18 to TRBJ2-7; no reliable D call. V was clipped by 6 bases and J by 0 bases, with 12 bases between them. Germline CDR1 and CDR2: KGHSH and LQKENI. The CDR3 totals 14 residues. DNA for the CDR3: TGTGCCAGCTCCTCCGACGCAACCTCCTACGAGCAGTACTTC. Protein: CASSSDATSYEQYF. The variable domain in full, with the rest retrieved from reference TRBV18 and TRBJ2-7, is NAGVMQNPRHLVRRRGQEARLRCSPMKGHSHVYWYRQLPEEGLKFMVYLQKENIIDESGMPKERFSAEFPKEGPSILRIQQVVRGDSAAYFCASSSDATSYEQYFGPGTRLTVT.

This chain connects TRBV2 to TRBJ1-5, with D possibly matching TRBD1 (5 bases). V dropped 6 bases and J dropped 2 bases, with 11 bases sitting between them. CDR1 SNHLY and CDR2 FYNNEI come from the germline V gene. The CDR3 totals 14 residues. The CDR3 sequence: CASRAGWGNQPQHF. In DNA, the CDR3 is TGTGCCAGCAGAGCAGGGTGGGGCAATCAGCCCCAGCATTTT.

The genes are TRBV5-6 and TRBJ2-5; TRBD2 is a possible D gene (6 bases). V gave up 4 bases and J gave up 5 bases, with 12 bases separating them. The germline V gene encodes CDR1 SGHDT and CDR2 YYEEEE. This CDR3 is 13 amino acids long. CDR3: CASSGWDSETQYF. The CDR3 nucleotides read TGTGCCAGCAGCGGGTGGGACTCTGAGACCCAGTACTTC.

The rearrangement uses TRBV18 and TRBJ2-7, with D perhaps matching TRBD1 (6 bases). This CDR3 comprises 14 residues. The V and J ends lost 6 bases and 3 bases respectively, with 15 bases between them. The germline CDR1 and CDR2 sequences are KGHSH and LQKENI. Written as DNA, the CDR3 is TGTGCCAGCTCTCAGCTCAGGGGTCTCTACGAGCAGTACTTC. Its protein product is CASSQLRGLYEQYF.